This entry lists 13 T cell receptor beta chains sequenced from one sample in a study of T cell responses to AZD1222 COVID-19 vaccine. Assay used: immunoSEQ multiplex PCR; TCRdb lists only in-frame clones, some missing. The table records approximately 89,000 clones, more than 70% of them present only once. The sample in question was peripheral blood, obtained on day 0 of AZD1222 vaccination. The receptor source for this set is an adult in good health.

CDR3 in amino acids: CASSNTADTEAFF. DNA for the CDR3: TGTGCCAGTAGTAACACGGCAGACACTGAAGCTTTCTTT. J is TRBJ1-1 and V is TRBV19; D unclear. The germline V gene encodes CDR1 LNHDA and CDR2 SQIVND (reference sequence). The CDR3 loop spans 13 amino acids. Trimming removed 4 bases at V and 3 bases at J, with 9 bases between.

The chain joins TRBV4-3 to TRBJ1-6, with TRBD1 matching over 8 bases. Trimming cost V 0 bases and J 7 bases; bases outside gene matches: 8. The germline gives CDR1 LGHNA, CDR2 YSLEER. The CDR3 contains 17 residues. CDR3 loop: CASSQEATGGSNSPLHF. Here the CDR3 DNA reads TGCGCCAGCAGCCAAGAGGCCACAGGGGGTTCCAATTCACCCCTCCACTTT.

The rearrangement uses TRBV4-2 and TRBJ1-3; D is ambiguous. This CDR3 has 14 residues. Germline V lookup: CDR1 LGHNA, CDR2 YNFKEQ. V was pared by 4 bases and J by 0 bases, with 7 bases between. The CDR3: CASSPEGSGNTIYF. For the CDR3, the DNA is TGTGCCAGCAGCCCTGAGGGCTCTGGAAACACCATATATTTT.

This clone was seen once. The chain uses TRBV7-3 and TRBJ1-1; the D gene is possibly TRBD1 (5 bases). There are 15 residues in the CDR3. The V gene's germline CDR1 is SGHTA and CDR2 FQGTGA. V was shortened by 5 bases and J by 1 base, with 14 bases between the two germline ends. CDR3 sequence reads: CASSPEGRGNTEAFF. The CDR3 DNA is TGTGCCAGCAGCCCGGAGGGACGGGGGAACACTGAAGCTTTCTTT.

The chain combines TRBV7-6 with TRBJ1-3, with a weak D call TRBD1 (5 bases). The V end lost 5 bases, the J end lost 0 bases, and 17 bases lay between the germline ends. The germline V gene encodes CDR1 SGHVS and CDR2 FNYEAQ. The length of the CDR3 is 17 residues. The CDR3 DNA is TGTGCCAGCAGCCCTGAACGGGGACTGCTCTCTGGAAACACCATATATTTT. Residues: CASSPERGLLSGNTIYF.

This chain links TRBV28 with TRBJ1-2, with a weak D call TRBD1 (5 bases). Germline values: CDR1 MDHEN, CDR2 SYDVKM. V shed 6 bases and J shed 0 bases, with 14 bases lying between them. CDR3 length: 15 residues. CDR3 DNA: TGTGCCAGCAGCCTGAGGGGAGGGCCTAACTATGGCTACACCTTC. Its protein is CASSLRGGPNYGYTF.

The chain is built from TRBV7-9 and TRBJ1-2; 7 bases fit TRBD1. Germline values: CDR1 SEHNR, CDR2 FQNEAQ (reference sequence). This CDR3 region has 12 residues. The junction had 1 base not matched to a gene; V was cut back by 5 bases and J by 4 bases. The CDR3 protein is CASSGDSYGYTF. The CDR3 DNA follows: TGTGCCAGCAGCGGGGACAGCTATGGCTACACCTTC.

CDR3 in DNA: TGTGCCAGTAGTGTGGGACAGGGGGCCTATAATTCACCCCTCCACTTT. Its protein is CASSVGQGAYNSPLHF. The chain employs TRBV19 and TRBJ1-6; 11 bases map to TRBD1. CDR1 and CDR2 from the germline V gene are LNHDA and SQIVND (reference sequence). This CDR3 contains 16 residues. Trimming cost V 5 bases and J 2 bases; bases outside gene matches: 2.

This chain links TRBV6-5 with TRBJ1-1, with D possibly TRBD1 on 6 matching bases. Trimming took 3 bases from V and 8 from J, leaving 16 bases between them. CDR1 is MNHEY, CDR2 SVGAGI, per germline. The CDR3 consists of 14 residues. The CDR3 DNA follows: TGTGCCAGCAGTTATCTGGACAGTTCGAGGGAAGCTTTCTTT. Translating it yields CASSYLDSSREAFF.

This clone was picked up one time. The chain has TRBV9 and TRBJ2-2; D gene uncertain. CDR1 and CDR2 (germline): SGDLS, YYNGEE. The CDR3 is 13 amino acids. The ends were cut back, 6 bases at V and 6 bases at J, with 12 bases in the middle. CDR3 bases: TGTGCCAGCAACCCGGAGAGCGCCGGGGAGCTGTTTTTT. It encodes CASNPESAGELFF. The full variable domain, its missing parts supplied by reference TRBV9 and TRBJ2-2, is DSGVTQTPKHLITATGQRVTLRCSPRSGDLSVYWYQQSLDQGLQFLIQYYNGEERAKGNILERFSAQQFPDLHSELNLSSLELGDSALYFCASNPESAGELFFGEGSRLTVL.

The V call is TRBV4-2, the J call TRBJ2-7; the D is unclear. CDR1 and CDR2 (germline): LGHNA, YNFKEQ. V shed 0 bases and J shed 6 bases, with 15 bases lying between them. The CDR3 totals 15 residues. DNA for the CDR3: TGTGCCAGCAGCCAAGAGGCGTGGCGCGGTCTCGAGCAGTACTTC. The encoded protein is CASSQEAWRGLEQYF.

J is TRBJ1-5 and V is TRBV6-5; possibly TRBD1 for D (5 bases). Deletions cut 6 bases from V and 0 bases from J, with 9 bases between. CDR1 MNHEY and CDR2 SVGAGI come from the germline V gene. This CDR3 is built from 14 residues. The CDR3 DNA sequence: TGTGCCAGCAGGGAGGGGTATAGCAATCAGCCCCAGCATTTT. This encodes CASREGYSNQPQHF.

The sample holds one count of this clone. The CDR3 loop reads CASSYSRDNEQFF. In DNA form, the CDR3 reads TGTGCCAGCAGTTACTCGCGTGACAATGAGCAGTTCTTC. The rearrangement joins TRBV6-5 to TRBJ2-1, with D unclear. V lost 0 bases, J lost 5 bases, and 5 bases lay in between. CDR1 is MNHEY, CDR2 SVGAGI, per germline. CDR3 length: 13 amino acids.